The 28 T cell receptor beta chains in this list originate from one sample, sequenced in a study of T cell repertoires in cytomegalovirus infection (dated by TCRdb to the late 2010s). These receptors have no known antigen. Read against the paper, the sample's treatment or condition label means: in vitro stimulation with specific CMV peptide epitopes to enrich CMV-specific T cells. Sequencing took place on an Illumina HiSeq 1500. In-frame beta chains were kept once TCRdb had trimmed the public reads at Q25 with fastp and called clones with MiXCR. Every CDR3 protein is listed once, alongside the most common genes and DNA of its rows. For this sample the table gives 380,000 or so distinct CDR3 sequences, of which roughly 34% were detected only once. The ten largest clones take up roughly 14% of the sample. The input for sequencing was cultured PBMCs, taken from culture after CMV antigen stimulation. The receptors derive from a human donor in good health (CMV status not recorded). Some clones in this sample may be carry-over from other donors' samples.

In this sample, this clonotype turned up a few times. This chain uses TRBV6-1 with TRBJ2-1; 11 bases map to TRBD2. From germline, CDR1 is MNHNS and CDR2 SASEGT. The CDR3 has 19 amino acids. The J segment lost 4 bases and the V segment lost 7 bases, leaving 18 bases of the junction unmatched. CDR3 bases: TGTGCCAGCATCCCAACCCGGGGGCTAGCGGGAGGTGGATACAATGAGCAGTTCTTC. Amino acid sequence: CASIPTRGLAGGGYNEQFF.

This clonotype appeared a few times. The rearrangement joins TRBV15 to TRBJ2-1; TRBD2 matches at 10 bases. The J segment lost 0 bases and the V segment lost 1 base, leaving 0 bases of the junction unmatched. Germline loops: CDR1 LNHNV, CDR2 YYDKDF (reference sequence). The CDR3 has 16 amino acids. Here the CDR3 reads CATSRGLAGSYNEQFF. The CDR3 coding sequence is TGTGCCACCAGCAGAGGACTAGCGGGCTCCTACAATGAGCAGTTCTTC.

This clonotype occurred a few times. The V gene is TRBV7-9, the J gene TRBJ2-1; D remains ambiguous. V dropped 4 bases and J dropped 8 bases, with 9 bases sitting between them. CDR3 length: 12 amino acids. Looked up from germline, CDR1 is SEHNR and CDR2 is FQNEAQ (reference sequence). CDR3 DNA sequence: TGTGCCAGCAGCTCAAGTAGGGATGAGCAGTTCTTC. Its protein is CASSSSRDEQFF.

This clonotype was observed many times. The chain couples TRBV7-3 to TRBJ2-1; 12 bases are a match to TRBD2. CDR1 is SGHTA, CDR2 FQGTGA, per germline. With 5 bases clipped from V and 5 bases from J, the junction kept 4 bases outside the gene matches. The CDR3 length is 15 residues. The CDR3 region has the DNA TGTGCCAGCAGCGCGGGACTAGCGGGCAACAATGAGCAGTTCTTC. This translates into CASSAGLAGNNEQFF.

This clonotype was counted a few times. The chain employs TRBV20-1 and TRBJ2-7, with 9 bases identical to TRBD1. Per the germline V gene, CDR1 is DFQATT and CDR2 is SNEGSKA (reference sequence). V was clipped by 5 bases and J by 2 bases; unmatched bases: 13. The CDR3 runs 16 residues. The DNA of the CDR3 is TGCAGTGCTGCTTTATCGGGACAGGGTTTCACCTACGAGCAGTACGTC. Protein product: CSAALSGQGFTYEQYV.

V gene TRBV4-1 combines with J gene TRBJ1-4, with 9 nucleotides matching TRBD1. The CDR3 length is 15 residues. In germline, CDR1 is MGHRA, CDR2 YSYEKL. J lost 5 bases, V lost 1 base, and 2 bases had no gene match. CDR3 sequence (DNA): TGCGCCAGCAGCCAAGCGACAGGGGGGAATGAAAAACTGTTTTTT. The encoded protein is CASSQATGGNEKLFF.

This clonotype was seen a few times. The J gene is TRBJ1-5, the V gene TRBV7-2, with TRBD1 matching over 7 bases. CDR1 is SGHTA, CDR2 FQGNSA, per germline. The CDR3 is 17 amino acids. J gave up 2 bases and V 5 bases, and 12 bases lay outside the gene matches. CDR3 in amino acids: CASSRPTGRARNQPQHF. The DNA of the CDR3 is TGTGCCAGCAGCCGGCCGACAGGGAGGGCGCGCAATCAGCCCCAGCATTTT.

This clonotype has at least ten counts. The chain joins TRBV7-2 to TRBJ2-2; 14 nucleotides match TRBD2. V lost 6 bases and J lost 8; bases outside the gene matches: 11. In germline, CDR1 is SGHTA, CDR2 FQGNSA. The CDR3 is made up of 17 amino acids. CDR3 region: CASSRPAGTSGSGELFF. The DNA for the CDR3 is TGTGCCAGCAGTAGACCAGCGGGGACTAGCGGGAGTGGGGAGCTGTTTTTT.

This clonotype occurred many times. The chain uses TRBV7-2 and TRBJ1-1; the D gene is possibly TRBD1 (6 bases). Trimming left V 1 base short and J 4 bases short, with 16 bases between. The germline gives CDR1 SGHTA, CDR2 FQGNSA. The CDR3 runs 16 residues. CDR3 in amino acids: CASSLVLGGATTEAFF. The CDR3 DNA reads TGTGCCAGCAGCTTAGTCCTCGGGGGCGCGACCACTGAAGCTTTCTTT.

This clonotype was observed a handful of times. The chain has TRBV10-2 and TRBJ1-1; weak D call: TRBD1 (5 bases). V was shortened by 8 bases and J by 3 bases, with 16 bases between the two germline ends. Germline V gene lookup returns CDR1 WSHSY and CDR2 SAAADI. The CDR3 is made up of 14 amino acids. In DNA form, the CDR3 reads TGCGCCAGCCATTTCTCGGGGGTGGACACTGAAGCTTTCTTT. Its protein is CASHFSGVDTEAFF.

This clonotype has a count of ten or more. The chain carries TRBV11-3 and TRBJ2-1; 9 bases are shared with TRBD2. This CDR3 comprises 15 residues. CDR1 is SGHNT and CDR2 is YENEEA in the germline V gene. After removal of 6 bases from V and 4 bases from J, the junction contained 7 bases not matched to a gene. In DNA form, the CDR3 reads TGTGCCAGCAGTCCCCCGGGACTAGCATACAATGAGCAGTTCTTC. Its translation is CASSPPGLAYNEQFF.

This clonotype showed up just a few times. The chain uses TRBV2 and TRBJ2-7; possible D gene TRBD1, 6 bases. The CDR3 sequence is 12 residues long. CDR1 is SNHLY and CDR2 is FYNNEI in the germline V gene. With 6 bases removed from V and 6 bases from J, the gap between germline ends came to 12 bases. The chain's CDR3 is CASRTDSREQYV. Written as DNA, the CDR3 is TGTGCCAGCAGGACGGACAGCCGCGAGCAGTACGTC.

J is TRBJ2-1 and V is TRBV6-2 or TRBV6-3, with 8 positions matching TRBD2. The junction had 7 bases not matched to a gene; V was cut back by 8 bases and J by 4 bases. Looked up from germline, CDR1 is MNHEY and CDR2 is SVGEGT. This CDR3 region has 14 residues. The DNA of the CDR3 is TGTGCCAGCTTAGCGGGAAAATCATACAATGAGCAGTTCTTC. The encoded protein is CASLAGKSYNEQFF.

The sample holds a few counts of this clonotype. The CDR3 reads CASAWTSMGNQPQHF. CDR3 DNA sequence: TGTGCCAGCGCGTGGACCTCCATGGGCAATCAGCCCCAGCATTTT. The V call is TRBV6-1, the J call TRBJ1-5; D unclear. The V and J ends lost 8 bases and 2 bases respectively, with 16 bases between them. The length of the CDR3 is 15 residues. CDR1 is MNHNS, CDR2 SASEGT, per germline.

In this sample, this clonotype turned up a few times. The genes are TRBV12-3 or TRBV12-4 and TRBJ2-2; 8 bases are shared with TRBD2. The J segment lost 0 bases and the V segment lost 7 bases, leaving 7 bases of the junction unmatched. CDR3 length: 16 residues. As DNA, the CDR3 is TGTGCCAGCAACCCTACTAGCGGCGCGAACACCGGGGAGCTGTTTTTT. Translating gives CASNPTSGANTGELFF.

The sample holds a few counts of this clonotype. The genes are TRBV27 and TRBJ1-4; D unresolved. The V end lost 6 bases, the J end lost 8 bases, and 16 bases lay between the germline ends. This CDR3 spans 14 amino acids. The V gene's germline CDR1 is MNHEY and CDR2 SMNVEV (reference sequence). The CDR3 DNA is TGTGCCAGCAGCCCACTTAACCTGGGGGAAAAACTGTTTTTT. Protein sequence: CASSPLNLGEKLFF. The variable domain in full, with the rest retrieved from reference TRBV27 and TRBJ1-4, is EAQVTQNPRYLITVTGKKLTVTCSQNMNHEYMSWYRQDPGLGLRQIYYSMNVEVTDKGDVPEGYKVSRKEKRNFPLILESPSPNQTSLYFCASSPLNLGEKLFFGSGTQLSVL.

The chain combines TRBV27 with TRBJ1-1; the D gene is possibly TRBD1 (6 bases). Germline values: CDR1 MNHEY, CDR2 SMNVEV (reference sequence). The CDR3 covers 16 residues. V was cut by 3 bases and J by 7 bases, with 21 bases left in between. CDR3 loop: CASSFRGLRLLGEAFF. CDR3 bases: TGTGCCAGCAGTTTCAGGGGACTACGGCTGTTGGGTGAAGCTTTCTTT.

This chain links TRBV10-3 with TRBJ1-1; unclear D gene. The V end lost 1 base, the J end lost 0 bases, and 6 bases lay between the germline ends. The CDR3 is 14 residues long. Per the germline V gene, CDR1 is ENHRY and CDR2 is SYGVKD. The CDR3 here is CAISELAVNTEAFF. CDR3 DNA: TGTGCCATCAGTGAGTTGGCGGTGAACACTGAAGCTTTCTTT.

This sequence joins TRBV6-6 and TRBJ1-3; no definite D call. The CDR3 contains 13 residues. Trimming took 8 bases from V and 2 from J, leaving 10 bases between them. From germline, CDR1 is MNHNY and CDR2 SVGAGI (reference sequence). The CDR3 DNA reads TGTGCCAGCGTATCCAGCGCTGGAAACACCATATATTTT. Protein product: CASVSSAGNTIYF.

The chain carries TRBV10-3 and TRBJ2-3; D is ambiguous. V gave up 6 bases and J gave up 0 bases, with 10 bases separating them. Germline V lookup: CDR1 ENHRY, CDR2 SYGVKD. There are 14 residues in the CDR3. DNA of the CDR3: TGTGCCATCAGCCGAGACGGTAGCACAGATACGCAGTATTTT. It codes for CAISRDGSTDTQYF.

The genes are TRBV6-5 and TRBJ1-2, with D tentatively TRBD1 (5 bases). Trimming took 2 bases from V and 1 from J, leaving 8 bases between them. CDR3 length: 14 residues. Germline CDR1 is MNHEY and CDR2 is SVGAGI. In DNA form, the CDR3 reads TGTGCCAGCAGTTACCTAGGGGTTAACTATGGCTACACCTTC. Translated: CASSYLGVNYGYTF.

The chain's CDR3 is CASSRQMDNSPLHF. For the CDR3, the DNA is TGTGCCAGCAGCCGACAGATGGATAATTCACCCCTCCACTTT. V gene TRBV7-9 combines with J gene TRBJ1-6, with a weak D call TRBD1 (5 bases). There are 14 residues in the CDR3. The V end was cut by 5 bases, the J end by 5 bases, with 10 bases between. Germline CDR1 SEHNR, CDR2 FQNEAQ (reference sequence).

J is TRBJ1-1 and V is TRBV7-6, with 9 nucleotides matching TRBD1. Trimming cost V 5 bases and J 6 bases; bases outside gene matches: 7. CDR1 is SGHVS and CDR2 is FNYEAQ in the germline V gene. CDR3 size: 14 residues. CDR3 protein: CASSRGQGFAEAFF. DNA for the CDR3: TGTGCCAGCAGCCGAGGACAGGGGTTCGCTGAAGCTTTCTTT.

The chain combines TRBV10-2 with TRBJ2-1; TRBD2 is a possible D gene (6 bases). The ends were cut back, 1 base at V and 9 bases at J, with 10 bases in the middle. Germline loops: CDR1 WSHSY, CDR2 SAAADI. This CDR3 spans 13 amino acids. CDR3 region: CASSELGLSEQFF. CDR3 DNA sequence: TGCGCCAGCAGTGAGTTGGGACTTAGTGAGCAGTTCTTC.

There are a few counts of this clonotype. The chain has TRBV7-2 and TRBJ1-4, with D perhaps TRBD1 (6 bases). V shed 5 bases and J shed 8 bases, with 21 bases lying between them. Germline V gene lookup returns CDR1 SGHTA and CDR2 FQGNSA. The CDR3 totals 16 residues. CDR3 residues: CASSAGGAGAIEKLFF. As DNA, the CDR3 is TGTGCCAGCAGCGCCGGGGGGGCAGGGGCGATAGAAAAACTGTTTTTT.

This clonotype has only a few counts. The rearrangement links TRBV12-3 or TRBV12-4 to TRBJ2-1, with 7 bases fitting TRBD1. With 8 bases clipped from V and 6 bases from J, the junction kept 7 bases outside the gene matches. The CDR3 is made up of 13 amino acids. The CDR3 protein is CASLSDRANEQFF. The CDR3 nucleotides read TGTGCCAGCCTTTCAGACAGGGCCAATGAGCAGTTCTTC.

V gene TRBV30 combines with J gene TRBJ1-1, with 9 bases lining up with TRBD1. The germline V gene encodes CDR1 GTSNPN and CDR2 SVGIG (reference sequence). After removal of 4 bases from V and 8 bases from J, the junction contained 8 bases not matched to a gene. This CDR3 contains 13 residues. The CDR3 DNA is TGTGCCTGGACCGGACAGGGGCCTGGGGAAGCTTTCTTT. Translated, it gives CAWTGQGPGEAFF.

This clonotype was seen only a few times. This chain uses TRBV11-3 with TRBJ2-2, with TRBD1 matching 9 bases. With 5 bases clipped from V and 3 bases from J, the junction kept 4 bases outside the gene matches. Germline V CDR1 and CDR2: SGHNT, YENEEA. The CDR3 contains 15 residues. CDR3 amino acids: CASSTGQGYTGELFF. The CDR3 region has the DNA TGTGCCAGCAGCACCGGACAGGGGTACACCGGGGAGCTGTTTTTT.